This T cell receptor beta chain was captured in a study of T-cell reconstitution after alpha-beta-depleted transplantation in children. Study outcomes and limitations: Most T-cell counts and diversity one year after the transplant came from T cells that were newly produced. Several hundred graft clones that had expanded were reportedly the source of alpha-beta T cells about two months after transplant. Surviving recipient T cells and thymic progenitors accounted for the high day-60 TCRbeta diversity observed in some patients.

A TCRbeta library incorporating unique molecular identifiers was prepared. MiXCR, run by TCRdb on the PCR reads, gives a single entry per CDR3 protein. The repertoire holds fewer than 1 million distinct CDR3 sequences, with about 15% as singletons. CDR1 is SEHNR, CDR2 FQNEAQ, per germline (reference sequence). CDR3 size: 16 residues. V gave up 5 bases and J gave up 1 base, with 15 bases separating them. With respect to this clonotype: Its antigen is currently unknown.

The sequencing here drew on PBMCs, mostly from graft donor cells, taken 360 days after TCRalphabeta/CD19-depleted stem cell transplant. The sequence was obtained from a male patient under 18 who had a stem cell transplant for acute lymphoblastic leukemia, so the T cells may come from the graft donor. The chain links TRBV7-9 to TRBJ1-5, with D uncertain. CDR3 DNA: TGTGCCAGCAGCCCACCTCTTGGGGAAAGCAATCAGCCCCAGCATTTT. It specifies CASSPPLGESNQPQHF.